Below, one T cell receptor beta chain is given with its context. Its antigen is unidentified. Germline V gene lookup returns CDR1 LGHDT and CDR2 YNNKEL (reference sequence). Trimming pared 2 bases from V and 0 bases from J, leaving 8 bases between. CDR3 size: 15 residues. The data were taken from a study of CD8 T cells in ankylosing spondylitis. Overall study findings and caveats: Characteristic of ankylosing spondylitis blood, it appeared, was a TCR beta motif comprising roughly eight highly homologous variants. According to the report, clones linked to the disease were significantly enriched in matched synovial fluid samples taken from ankylosing spondylitis patients. Some of the motif variants had earlier been found in reactive arthritis patients' fluid and blood. CD8+ cells made up the disease-linked clones, which were relatively rare in peripheral blood.

Researchers built TCR beta libraries using quantitative 5'-RACE with molecular barcodes. TCRdb reprocessed the 5' RACE reads via MiXCR and lists one record per CDR3 protein. In the table there are over 600,000 distinct CDR3 sequences, around 19% of which are singletons. The chain has TRBV3-1 and TRBJ2-4, with D hard to call. Sequencing used blood, either unsorted or a sorted T cell fraction (not recorded which). This clonotype was sampled from a male donor with ankylosing spondylitis. In DNA form, the CDR3 reads TGTGCCAGCAGCCAAACTCTCTTAGCCAAAAACATTCAGTACTTC. Protein product: CASSQTLLAKNIQYF.